This is a list of T cell receptor beta chains from one sample in a study of T cell responses to AZD1222 COVID-19 vaccine. The repertoire was sequenced with immunoSEQ multiplex PCR; TCRdb's copy has only in-frame clones and lacks some. The sample holds over 140,000 clones. The sample consisted of peripheral blood. These receptors were collected from an adult in good health. The CDR3 runs from the conserved cysteine through the conserved F or W. The order of the fields is J gene, CDR3 length, V gene, D gene, CDR3 DNA, CDR3 protein. D genes are given only for firm matches.

TRBJ1-2,14,TRBV28,TRBD1,TGTGCCAGCACCTGGGACAGGGCCCCCTATGGCTACACCTTC,CASTWDRAPYGYTF
TRBJ1-2,14,TRBV9,TRBD1,TGTGCCAGCAGCGACCGGACAGGGCTGAATGGCTACACCTTC,CASSDRTGLNGYTF
TRBJ1-1,15,TRBV5-1,-,TGCGCCAGCAGCTTGGTTGCAGGGGTGAACACTGAAGCTTTCTTT,CASSLVAGVNTEAFF
TRBJ1-2,14,TRBV5-5,-,TGTGCCAGCAGCTTAGAACAGGGTACCTATGGCTACACCTTC,CASSLEQGTYGYTF
TRBJ1-1,15,TRBV6-5,-,TGTGCCAGCAGTTATTTGCGGACTATGAACACTGAAGCTTTCTTT,CASSYLRTMNTEAFF
TRBJ1-6,15,TRBV19,-,TGTGCCAGTAGTATTACAGGGACCTATAATTCACCCCTCCACTTT,CASSITGTYNSPLHF
TRBJ1-5,18,TRBV5-5,TRBD1,TGTGCCAGCAGCTTGGAGGGGACAGGGTGGGGGAGCAATCAGCCCCAGCATTTT,CASSLEGTGWGSNQPQHF
TRBJ1-1,15,TRBV7-9,TRBD1,TGTGCCAGCAGCCGGAAGACAGGGGAGAACACTGAAGCTTTCTTT,CASSRKTGENTEAFF
TRBJ1-1,11,TRBV18,-,TGTGCCAGCTCACCAGGGACTGAAGCTTTCTTT,CASSPGTEAFF
TRBJ2-7,14,TRBV5-1,-,TGCGCCAGCAGCTTGGGGGCTAGCACCTACGAGCAGTACTTC,CASSLGASTYEQYF
TRBJ1-3,13,TRBV9,-,TGTGCCAGCAGCGTAGAACCGGGAAACACCATATATTTT,CASSVEPGNTIYF
TRBJ1-1,13,TRBV6-4,-,TGTGCCAGCAGCATACAACTGAACACTGAAGCTTTCTTT,CASSIQLNTEAFF
TRBJ1-1,11,TRBV21-1,-,TGTGCCCCGCAGGGCGAAACTGAAGCTTTCTTT,CAPQGETEAFF
TRBJ2-7,15,TRBV18,-,TGTGCCAGCTCCCCAGCCCAGGGGAATTCCTACGAGCAGTACTTC,CASSPAQGNSYEQYF
TRBJ2-1,12,TRBV5-1,-,TGCGCCAGCAGCTCCCTCGGGAATGAGCAGTTCTTC,CASSSLGNEQFF
TRBJ1-5,16,TRBV5-6,TRBD1,TGTGCCAGCAGCGATGACAGGGGGCTAGGGAATCAGCCCCAGCATTTT,CASSDDRGLGNQPQHF
TRBJ1-2,14,TRBV19,-,TGTGCCAGTAGTATTCGGGGTTCTAACTATGGCTACACCTTC,CASSIRGSNYGYTF
TRBJ2-3,16,TRBV6-6,TRBD2,TGTGCCAGCAGTTCCAACCAGCGGGGGGGCGGGGATACGCAGTATTTT,CASSSNQRGGGDTQYF
TRBJ1-1,14,TRBV19,-,TGTGCCAGTAGGTTGTCGGGGAGGGACACTGAAGCTTTCTTT,CASRLSGRDTEAFF
TRBJ2-5,16,TRBV18,TRBD2,TGTGCCAGCTCACGGCCGGGACTAGCGGGGGGAGAGACCCAGTACTTC,CASSRPGLAGGETQYF
TRBJ1-2,12,TRBV9,-,TGTGCCAGCCACAGGGAGTCCTATGGCTACACCTTC,CASHRESYGYTF